The 16 T cell receptor beta chains presented below share a single source sample, sequenced in a study of blood T cell repertoires in COVID-19. The protocol was immunoSEQ multiplex PCR, while the TCRdb copy is restricted to in-frame clones and leaves out a portion. The sample lists about 35,000 clones; around 87% were seen once. Source material: peripheral blood. The receptors here all came from a human donor in a cohort sampled during active COVID-19.

Here the CDR3 DNA reads TGCAGCGTTGGACAGGGTGCCTATGGCTACACCTTC. Encoded protein: CSVGQGAYGYTF. The V gene is TRBV29-1, the J gene TRBJ1-2; 7 bases are a match to TRBD1. With 4 bases clipped from V and 4 bases from J, the junction kept 3 bases outside the gene matches. In germline, CDR1 is SQVTM, CDR2 ANQGSEA. This CDR3 contains 12 residues.

This sequence joins TRBV9 and TRBJ1-4; no clear D. The V gene's germline CDR1 is SGDLS and CDR2 YYNGEE. The length of the CDR3 is 17 residues. With 3 bases removed from V and 4 bases from J, the gap between germline ends came to 19 bases. The CDR3 sequence is CASSASTLSAINEKLFF. The DNA of the CDR3 is TGTGCCAGCAGCGCATCCACGCTGAGTGCGATTAATGAAAAACTGTTTTTT.

The genes are TRBV29-1 and TRBJ2-3, with a weak D call TRBD1 (6 bases). Germline values: CDR1 SQVTM, CDR2 ANQGSEA. The CDR3 is 12 residues long. Trimming stripped 6 bases from V and 6 bases from J, with 13 bases between. CDR3 sequence reads: CSVTQGSDTQYF. CDR3 sequence (DNA): TGCAGCGTGACACAGGGTTCGGATACGCAGTATTTT.

In this sample, this clone turned up once. The chain joins TRBV18 to TRBJ2-7; 7 bases line up with TRBD1. The CDR3 consists of 17 residues. V shed 3 bases and J 2 bases; nucleotides not matched to a gene: 13. Germline-derived CDR1 and CDR2 are KGHSH and LQKENI. CDR3: CASSPWLRQGKPYEQYF. The CDR3 coding sequence is TGTGCCAGCTCACCTTGGTTGAGACAGGGTAAACCCTACGAGCAGTACTTC.

The V call is TRBV6-5, the J call TRBJ2-2; 7 bases align to TRBD1. Germline assignment: CDR1 MNHEY and CDR2 SVGAGI. There are 14 residues in the CDR3. V lost 6 bases, J lost 6 bases, and 7 bases stayed unmatched. CDR3 amino acids: CASRVDRVPGELFF. The CDR3 DNA sequence: TGTGCCAGCAGAGTCGACAGGGTTCCCGGGGAGCTGTTTTTT.

The chain links TRBV3-1 (or the pseudogene TRBV3-2) to TRBJ1-3, with a possible D match to TRBD1 (5 bases). The V gene's germline CDR1 is LGHDT and CDR2 YNNKEL (reference sequence). There are 15 residues in the CDR3. The V end lost 1 base, the J end lost 2 bases, and 9 bases lay between the germline ends. The CDR3 DNA sequence: TGTGCCAGCAGCCAAGCCCCCAGGGCTGGAAACACCATATATTTT. The encoded protein is CASSQAPRAGNTIYF.

V usage is TRBV5-1 and J usage is TRBJ1-3; tentative D call: TRBD1 (6 bases). Between the trimmed V and J ends, which lost 5 bases and 3 bases, there was a span of 18 bases. Germline CDR1 and CDR2: SGHRS and YFSETQ. The CDR3 contains 16 residues. The CDR3 DNA sequence: TGCGCCAGCAGGCCAGGGGATTCGGGCGTTGGAAACACCATATATTTT. Translated: CASRPGDSGVGNTIYF.

The chain employs TRBV5-1 and TRBJ1-6; D is ambiguous. Trimming left V 0 bases short and J 7 bases short, with 11 bases between. The CDR3 consists of 15 residues. The germline gives CDR1 SGHRS, CDR2 YFSETQ. CDR3 DNA: TGCGCCAGCAGCTTGGGGAGGAGTGTGAATTCACCCCTCCACTTT. Protein: CASSLGRSVNSPLHF.

The chain is built from TRBV11-2 and TRBJ2-1; 10 bases are shared with TRBD2. The germline CDR1 and CDR2 sequences are SGHAT and FQNNGV. The J segment lost 2 bases and the V segment lost 5 bases, leaving 3 bases of the junction unmatched. The CDR3 contains 15 residues. CDR3 in amino acids: CASSPGLAAYNEQFF. DNA for the CDR3: TGTGCCAGCAGCCCCGGACTAGCGGCCTACAATGAGCAGTTCTTC.

The rearrangement joins TRBV6-5 to TRBJ2-7, with TRBD2 as a possible D gene (5 bases). Trimming shortened V by 5 bases and J by 1 base, and 15 bases separated the two germline ends. The CDR3 has 15 residues. Germline V gives CDR1 MNHEY, CDR2 SVGAGI. The CDR3 is CASSTLPGSSYEQYF. The CDR3 DNA sequence: TGTGCCAGCAGTACTCTCCCGGGAAGTTCCTACGAGCAGTACTTC.

The chain uses TRBV7-2 and TRBJ2-7, with TRBD1 identical over 10 bases. Germline lookup yields CDR1 SGHTA and CDR2 FQGNSA. CDR3 length equals 14 residues. Trimming removed 7 bases from V and 2 bases from J; junction bases left unmatched: 5. CDR3 loop: CASKQGQGPYEQYF. DNA for the CDR3: TGTGCCAGCAAACAGGGACAGGGGCCCTACGAGCAGTACTTC.

The chain is built from TRBV7-3 and TRBJ2-1; 8 nucleotides line up with TRBD2. J lost 7 bases, V lost 5 bases, and 7 bases had no gene match. The CDR3 is made up of 14 amino acids. Germline loops: CDR1 SGHTA, CDR2 FQGTGA. CDR3 DNA sequence: TGTGCCAGCAGCCCAGGGGCGGGGGGTAATGAGCAGTTCTTC. This encodes CASSPGAGGNEQFF.

The chain couples TRBV7-9 to TRBJ2-1, with 9 nucleotides matching TRBD1. The length of the CDR3 is 15 residues. CDR1 and CDR2 (germline): SEHNR, FQNEAQ (reference sequence). Losses at the gene ends were 5 bases for V and 7 bases for J; bases not matched to a gene: 9. The CDR3 protein is CASSPNGQGRNEQFF. CDR3 nucleotides: TGTGCCAGCAGCCCAAATGGACAGGGGAGGAATGAGCAGTTCTTC.

The chain uses TRBV12-3 or TRBV12-4 and TRBJ1-5; the D is unclear. The ends were cut back, 3 bases at V and 6 bases at J, with 3 bases in the middle. The CDR3 contains 11 residues. CDR3 protein: CASSFRQPQHF. The CDR3 region has the DNA TGTGCCAGCAGTTTTCGTCAGCCCCAGCATTTT.

V and J are TRBV7-2 and TRBJ1-5, with TRBD1 identical over 7 bases. The CDR3 runs to 14 residues. With 1 base clipped from V and 5 bases from J, the junction kept 2 bases outside the gene matches. In germline, CDR1 is SGHTA, CDR2 FQGNSA. The CDR3 bases are TGTGCCAGCAGCTTAGGCAGGGGGGATCAGCCCCAGCATTTT. Its protein is CASSLGRGDQPQHF.

The chain couples TRBV4-3 to TRBJ2-6, with 9 nucleotides matching TRBD1. Germline loops: CDR1 LGHNA, CDR2 YSLEER. V lost 3 bases, J lost 0 bases, and 6 bases stayed unmatched. CDR3 length: 18 amino acids. In DNA, the CDR3 is TGCGCCAGCAGCCAGAGACAGGGGGACACCTCTGGGGCCAACGTCCTGACTTTC. Translated, it gives CASSQRQGDTSGANVLTF.